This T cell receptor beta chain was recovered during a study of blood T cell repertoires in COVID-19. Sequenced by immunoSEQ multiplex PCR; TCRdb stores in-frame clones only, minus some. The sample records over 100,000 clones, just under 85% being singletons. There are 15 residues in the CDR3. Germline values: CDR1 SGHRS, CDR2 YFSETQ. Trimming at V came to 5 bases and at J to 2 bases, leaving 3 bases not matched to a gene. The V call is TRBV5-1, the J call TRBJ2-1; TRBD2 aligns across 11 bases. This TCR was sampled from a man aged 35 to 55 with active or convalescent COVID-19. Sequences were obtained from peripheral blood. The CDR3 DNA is TGCGCCAGCAGGTATAGCGGGGGGGCCTACAATGAGCAGTTCTTC. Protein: CASRYSGGAYNEQFF.